The 5 T cell receptor beta chains reported below all come from one sample, sequenced in a study of response to subunit inactivated influenza vaccine. MiXCR was run by TCRdb on the RT-PCR reads, yielding one entry per CDR3 protein. The sample lists hundreds of thousands of distinct CDR3 sequences, 16% occurring once. The source material was CD4+ T cells sorted from PBMCs, sampled about 24 months after vaccination. The origin of the receptors is a man between 50 and 75 years old who received an inactivated influenza vaccine.

This clonotype was counted a few times. The V and J genes are TRBV5-1 and TRBJ2-7; either TRBD1 or TRBD2 may fit D (5 bases each). With 4 bases removed from V and 5 bases from J, the gap between germline ends came to 19 bases. Per germline, CDR1 SGHRS and CDR2 YFSETQ. This CDR3 comprises 15 residues. CDR3 nucleotide sequence: TGCGCCAGCAGCCCCGGGGCGGTTGTAGTGGACGAGCAGTACTTC. Translated: CASSPGAVVVDEQYF.

This clonotype has at least ten counts. The chain couples TRBV11-2 to TRBJ1-2; no firm D call. The CDR3 loop spans 14 amino acids. Germline V gene sequence: CDR1 SGHAT, CDR2 FQNNGV. Trimming pared 3 bases from V and 2 bases from J, leaving 10 bases between. The CDR3 reads CASSLDWGNYGYTF. DNA for the CDR3: TGTGCCAGCAGCTTGGACTGGGGAAACTATGGCTACACCTTC. Together with reference TRBV11-2 and TRBJ1-2, the CDR3 gives the full variable domain: EAGVAQSPRYKIIEKRQSVAFWCNPISGHATLYWYQQILGQGPKLLIQFQNNGVVDDSQLPKDRFSAERLKGVDSTLKIQPAKLEDSAVYLCASSLDWGNYGYTFGSGTRLTVV.

The J gene is TRBJ2-1, the V gene TRBV4-1; perhaps TRBD2 as D (7 bases). Trimming removed 1 base at V and 2 bases at J, with 15 bases between. Germline V gene lookup returns CDR1 MGHRA and CDR2 YSYEKL. This CDR3 spans 17 amino acids. Here the CDR3 DNA reads TGCGCCAGCAGCCAAGCTGAGGGGGGGGCCACCTACAATGAGCAGTTCTTC. This gives the protein CASSQAEGGATYNEQFF.

This chain joins TRBV14 and TRBJ2-7; D unresolved. CDR1 is SGHDN and CDR2 is FVKESK in the germline V gene. CDR3 length: 13 residues. Trimming took 1 base from V and 4 from J, leaving 8 bases between them. CDR3 sequence reads: CASSQVPRYEQYF. CDR3 sequence (DNA): TGTGCCAGCAGCCAAGTCCCTCGATACGAGCAGTACTTC.

This sequence joins TRBV12-3 or TRBV12-4 and TRBJ2-3; D is undetermined. V dropped 3 bases and J dropped 3 bases, with 7 bases sitting between them. This CDR3 is 13 amino acids long. This CDR3 reads CASSFGLTDTQYF. In DNA, the CDR3 is TGTGCCAGCAGTTTCGGCTTAACAGATACGCAGTATTTT.